A single sample gave rise to the 10 T cell receptor beta chains below, sequenced in a study of spatial heterogeneity in lung cancer. Regarding time point: sample taken at primary tumor resection. Whole RNA was taken from tumor, nontumor lung or frozen PBMC; it was then sequenced unsorted. From the 5' RACE reads, TCRdb called clonotypes with MiXCR, one entry per CDR3 protein. The sample shows more than 75,000 distinct CDR3 sequences, around 12% of them seen only once. Sequenced here: PBMCs, sampled at surgery. The receptor source for this set is a male donor with early-stage non-small cell lung cancer.

This chain connects TRBV19 to TRBJ1-6; 7 positions agree with TRBD1. J was trimmed by 6 bases and V by 6 bases; bases with no gene match: 5. Germline V gives CDR1 LNHDA, CDR2 SQIVND (reference sequence). There are 14 residues in the CDR3. The CDR3 loop reads CASSPGTANSPLHF. Here the CDR3 DNA reads TGTGCCAGTAGCCCCGGGACAGCTAATTCACCCCTCCACTTT.

The table lists this clonotype with a few counts. The J gene is TRBJ2-5, the V gene TRBV6-1, with no clear D. The germline V gene encodes CDR1 MNHNS and CDR2 SASEGT. Trimming stripped 10 bases from V and 2 bases from J, with 2 bases between. The CDR3 totals 9 residues. The CDR3 region is CATQETQYF. The CDR3 DNA is TGTGCCACTCAAGAGACCCAGTACTTC.

This clonotype was seen more than once but under ten times. The chain links TRBV12-3 or TRBV12-4 to TRBJ1-5; tentatively, D is TRBD1 (5 bases). The CDR3 contains 13 residues. Trimming left V 6 bases short and J 11 bases short, with 17 bases between. CDR3 in DNA: TGTGCCAGCAGCTCGACGCCCGGGGGGGCCCAGCATTTT. It specifies CASSSTPGGAQHF.

The chain has TRBV12-3 or TRBV12-4 and TRBJ2-7, with D perhaps TRBD2 (6 bases). This CDR3 contains 14 residues. V dropped 6 bases and J dropped 6 bases, with 18 bases sitting between them. CDR3 sequence (DNA): TGTGCCAGCAGCCTCGGGAGCCTGTCGTCCGAGCAGTACTTC. Translating it yields CASSLGSLSSEQYF.

This chain joins TRBV6-1 and TRBJ1-1, with 7 bases matching TRBD1. The V segment lost 4 bases and the J segment 3 bases; nucleotides outside the gene matches: 5. Germline lookup yields CDR1 MNHNS and CDR2 SASEGT. The CDR3 has 14 amino acids. CDR3 amino acids: CASSGPTGYTEAFF. CDR3 nucleotide sequence: TGTGCCAGCAGTGGTCCGACAGGGTACACTGAAGCTTTCTTT.

This clonotype was observed a few times. CDR3 in DNA: TGTGCCAGCAGCCCTAGACAGGGGAAGGAACAGCCCCAGCATTTT. It yields the protein CASSPRQGKEQPQHF. J is TRBJ1-5 and V is TRBV12-3 or TRBV12-4; 8 bases are shared with TRBD1. The junction had 11 bases not matched to a gene; V was cut back by 6 bases and J by 7 bases. The CDR3 sequence is 15 residues long.

This clonotype occurred a few times. The gene calls are TRBV5-5 and TRBJ2-3; TRBD2 might be the D (6 bases). Trimming pared 3 bases from V and 1 base from J, leaving 15 bases between. This CDR3 is 16 amino acids long. The germline V gene encodes CDR1 SGHKS and CDR2 YYEKEE (reference sequence). The CDR3 protein is CASSSRRASGTDTQYF. CDR3 bases: TGTGCCAGCAGCTCCCGGAGGGCTAGCGGCACAGATACGCAGTATTTT.

This clonotype has at least ten counts. The chain is built from TRBV20-1 and TRBJ1-1, with D possibly being TRBD1 (6 bases). Trimming cost V 8 bases and J 5 bases, with 18 bases left between them. The germline V gene encodes CDR1 DFQATT and CDR2 SNEGSKA (reference sequence). The CDR3 spans 13 residues. The CDR3 reads CSPRPGRGTEAFF. The CDR3 DNA follows: TGCAGTCCCAGACCGGGGAGGGGGACTGAAGCTTTCTTT.

V is TRBV6-1 and J is TRBJ1-1; D unclear. V was cut by 7 bases and J by 1 base, with 13 bases left in between. This CDR3 spans 14 amino acids. The germline gives CDR1 MNHNS, CDR2 SASEGT. The CDR3 loop reads CASTEGASNTEAFF. CDR3 DNA sequence: TGTGCCAGCACAGAGGGAGCTTCGAACACTGAAGCTTTCTTT.

Relative to its sample, this clonotype is medium-sized. The rearrangement joins TRBV20-1 to TRBJ2-7; the match to TRBD2 covers 11 bases. The V gene end was trimmed by 6 bases and the J gene end by 7 bases; junction bases not matched to a gene: 8. The CDR3 runs to 13 residues. Germline CDR1 and CDR2: DFQATT and SNEGSKA (reference sequence). CDR3 coding DNA: TGCAGTGCCTTTTTTAGCGGGAGGGGTGAGCAGTACTTC. Protein: CSAFFSGRGEQYF.